Presented here are 24 T cell receptor beta chains from one specimen sequenced in a study of cytomegalovirus exposure and HLA in healthy donors. The PCR used 60 Vbeta and 13 Jbeta primers. Clones were sequenced by immunoSEQ multiplex PCR, and TCRdb holds only the in-frame ones, with some missing. The data hold some 120,000 clones, with about four fifths observed a single time. The sample taken for sequencing was PBMCs. Receptors originate from a woman between 25 and 40 years old in good health and CMV-seronegative.

This clone was observed a single time. V usage is TRBV19 and J usage is TRBJ2-7, with TRBD1 identical over 7 bases. CDR3 length: 11 amino acids. Losses at the gene ends were 8 bases for V and 6 bases for J; bases not matched to a gene: 4. Germline values: CDR1 LNHDA, CDR2 SQIVND (reference sequence). The CDR3 DNA sequence: TGTGCCAGTTCACAGGGGAGCGAGCAGTACTTC. Its translation: CASSQGSEQYF.

The CDR3 loop reads CASSPEGTRRYEQYF. In nucleotides, the CDR3 is TGTGCCAGCAGCCCGGAGGGGACTAGACGTTACGAGCAGTACTTC. The chain combines TRBV7-2 with TRBJ2-7, with TRBD2 matching over 8 bases. Germline trimming cut 5 bases from V and 4 bases from J; bases unmatched to any gene: 10. Germline V lookup: CDR1 SGHTA, CDR2 FQGNSA. This CDR3 has 15 amino acids.

This clone was seen only a few times. This chain connects TRBV27 to TRBJ2-7, with D tentatively TRBD1 (5 bases). Germline V lookup: CDR1 MNHEY, CDR2 SMNVEV (reference sequence). This CDR3 contains 15 residues. Trimming pared 6 bases from V and 3 bases from J, leaving 18 bases between. CDR3 nucleotide sequence: TGTGCCAGCAGGAATTTGGGCAGGGCTGACTACGAGCAGTACTTC. Its translation: CASRNLGRADYEQYF.

This rearrangement joins TRBV7-8 to TRBJ2-7; TRBD1 might be the D (6 bases). Germline V gene data show CDR1 as SGHVS and CDR2 as FQNEAQ. Trimming cost V 1 base and J 0 bases, with 19 bases left between them. The CDR3 covers 18 residues. Here the CDR3 DNA reads TGTGCCAGCAGCTTAGAGGACCCAGGGGCCCTATCCTCCTACGAGCAGTACTTC. The encoded protein is CASSLEDPGALSSYEQYF.

The rearrangement links TRBV18 to TRBJ2-5; no definite D call. CDR3 size: 12 residues. From germline, CDR1 is KGHSH and CDR2 LQKENI. Trimming removed 6 bases at V and 3 bases at J, with 8 bases between. The CDR3 loop is CASSHGEETQYF. The CDR3, as DNA: TGTGCCAGCTCCCACGGAGAAGAGACCCAGTACTTC.

The table lists this clone with a few counts. This sequence joins TRBV11-3 and TRBJ2-3; D is uncertain. The CDR3 runs 13 residues. Trimming left V 5 bases short and J 4 bases short, with 10 bases between. The germline V gene has CDR1 SGHNT and CDR2 YENEEA. In nucleotides, the CDR3 is TGTGCCAGCAGCATTTCTCGGGCAGATACGCAGTATTTT. Translating it yields CASSISRADTQYF.

V usage is TRBV10-1 and J usage is TRBJ2-2, with 9 bases fitting TRBD1. In germline, CDR1 is WNHNN, CDR2 SYGVQD (reference sequence). This CDR3 comprises 15 residues. J was trimmed by 4 bases and V by 5 bases; bases with no gene match: 5. CDR3 region: CASSPGTGITGELFF. The CDR3 DNA reads TGCGCCAGCAGTCCCGGGACAGGGATCACCGGGGAGCTGTTTTTT.

The chain recombines TRBV2 with TRBJ2-1; 9 bases agree with TRBD1. The CDR3 is 14 amino acids. Unmatched junction bases numbered 4, after V lost 9 bases and J lost 1 base. The germline V gene has CDR1 SNHLY and CDR2 FYNNEI. CDR3 bases: TGTGCCAGTGAACAGGGGGCTTCCTACAATGAGCAGTTCTTC. Its translation is CASEQGASYNEQFF.

V usage is TRBV6-6 and J usage is TRBJ2-7; D perhaps matches TRBD2 (6 bases). The CDR3 is 14 residues long. Germline CDR1 reads MNHNY; CDR2 reads SVGAGI (reference sequence). Between the trimmed V and J ends, which lost 2 bases and 3 bases, there was a span of 11 bases. The CDR3 reads CASSYGGTLYEQYF. The DNA of the CDR3 is TGTGCCAGCAGTTACGGCGGGACCCTCTACGAGCAGTACTTC.

The CDR3 DNA reads as TGTGCCAGCAGCTTAGAAGGGACTTCTAGCTCCAATCAGCCCCAGCATTTT. The encoded protein is CASSLEGTSSSNQPQHF. This chain joins TRBV7-3 and TRBJ1-5, with a tentative D call TRBD1 (5 bases). The CDR3 loop spans 17 amino acids. With 2 bases removed from V and 3 bases from J, the gap between germline ends came to 17 bases. Germline CDR1 reads SGHTA; CDR2 reads FQGTGA.

The chain carries TRBV5-4 and TRBJ1-2; D is undetermined. V lost 4 bases and J lost 0, with 4 bases in between. From germline, CDR1 is SGHNT and CDR2 YYREEE (reference sequence). This CDR3 has 12 amino acids. CDR3 residues: CASSGPNYGYTF. CDR3 nucleotide sequence: TGTGCCAGCAGCGGCCCTAACTATGGCTACACCTTC.

This chain links TRBV28 with TRBJ2-3; 11 nucleotides align to TRBD2. The trim removed 6 bases at V and 1 base at J, leaving 6 bases unmatched. The CDR3 is made up of 16 amino acids. Germline CDR1 MDHEN, CDR2 SYDVKM. The CDR3 protein is CASRLFSGRGTDTQYF. The CDR3 DNA sequence: TGTGCCAGCAGACTCTTTAGCGGGAGGGGCACAGATACGCAGTATTTT.

The chain couples TRBV6-1 to TRBJ2-2; D uncertain. Germline assignment: CDR1 MNHNS and CDR2 SASEGT. This CDR3 region has 13 residues. Trimming pared 6 bases from V and 0 bases from J, leaving 5 bases between. CDR3 sequence reads: CASRQPNTGELFF. In DNA form, the CDR3 reads TGTGCCAGCAGACAGCCGAACACCGGGGAGCTGTTTTTT.

The rearrangement uses TRBV6-6 and TRBJ2-5, with 12 bases lining up with TRBD2. This CDR3 is built from 16 residues. With V trimmed by 8 bases and J by 2 bases, 9 bases remained unmatched. Germline CDR1 MNHNY, CDR2 SVGAGI (reference sequence). For the CDR3, the DNA is TGTGCCAGCTCAGGGACTAGCGGGCTCCTTCAAGAGACCCAGTACTTC. Translated, it gives CASSGTSGLLQETQYF.

The chain carries TRBV7-7 and TRBJ2-2, with 10 bases aligning to TRBD1. The junction had 4 bases not matched to a gene; V was cut back by 5 bases and J by 1 base. Germline-derived CDR1 and CDR2 are SSHAT and FNYEAQ (reference sequence). This CDR3 has 16 amino acids. This chain's CDR3 is CASSPRDRGNTGELFF. As DNA, the CDR3 is TGTGCCAGCAGCCCCAGGGACAGGGGGAACACCGGGGAGCTGTTTTTT.

This chain joins TRBV2 and TRBJ2-1; 7 nucleotides agree with TRBD1. Germline V gene data show CDR1 as SNHLY and CDR2 as FYNNEI. The CDR3 runs to 15 residues. The V segment lost 8 bases and the J segment 1 base; nucleotides outside the gene matches: 8. The CDR3 is CASSTGTVSYNEQFF. DNA of the CDR3: TGTGCCAGCTCTACCGGGACAGTTTCCTACAATGAGCAGTTCTTC. Variable domain in full (rest from reference TRBV2 and TRBJ2-1): EPEVTQTPSHQVTQMGQEVILRCVPISNHLYFYWYRQILGQKVEFLVSFYNNEISEKSEIFDDQFSVERPDGSNFTLKIRSTKLEDSAMYFCASSTGTVSYNEQFFGPGTRLTVL.

The chain employs TRBV5-1 and TRBJ2-7; 9 bases are shared with TRBD1. V dropped 3 bases and J dropped 3; count of bases not matched to a gene: 7. Germline values: CDR1 SGHRS, CDR2 YFSETQ. The CDR3 covers 15 residues. Here the CDR3 reads CASSYSGQGNYEQYF. The CDR3 coding sequence is TGCGCCAGCAGCTACTCGGGACAGGGAAACTACGAGCAGTACTTC.

The rearrangement joins TRBV5-1 to TRBJ1-4, with D possibly being TRBD1 (6 bases). Per the germline V gene, CDR1 is SGHRS and CDR2 is YFSETQ. The CDR3 runs 15 residues. Trimming left V 4 bases short and J 1 base short, with 11 bases between. CDR3 amino acids: CASSTQQGTNEKLFF. As DNA, the CDR3 is TGCGCCAGCAGCACTCAACAGGGAACTAATGAAAAACTGTTTTTT.

The chain has TRBV7-2 and TRBJ1-3; D is undetermined. V was clipped by 4 bases and J by 4 bases, with 14 bases between them. The germline V gene encodes CDR1 SGHTA and CDR2 FQGNSA. CDR3 length: 15 residues. The CDR3 nucleotides read TGTGCCAGCAGCTCCTCCCGGGTTTTAGGAAACACCATATATTTT. This gives the protein CASSSSRVLGNTIYF. The whole variable domain, remainder taken from reference TRBV7-2 and TRBJ1-3, is GAGVSQSPSNKVTEKGKDVELRCDPISGHTALYWYRQSLGQGLEFLIYFQGNSAPDKSGLPSDRFSAERTGGSVSTLTIQRTQQEDSAVYLCASSSSRVLGNTIYFGEGSWLTVV.

For the CDR3, the DNA is TGCGCCAGCAACTCCGGGACTAGCGTATGCAATGAGCAGTTCTTC. This translates into CASNSGTSVCNEQFF. This sequence joins TRBV5-1 and TRBJ2-1, with 10 bases aligning to TRBD2. CDR3 length: 15 residues. V lost 6 bases to trimming and J lost 6 bases; unmatched junction nucleotides: 9. The germline V gene encodes CDR1 SGHRS and CDR2 YFSETQ.

This chain connects TRBV10-3 to TRBJ2-6; TRBD2 is a possible D gene (6 bases). Germline CDR1 is ENHRY and CDR2 is SYGVKD. This CDR3 has 17 residues. Trimming left V 10 bases short and J 0 bases short, with 19 bases between. CDR3 sequence reads: CATSKKMDYSGANVLTF. CDR3 nucleotides: TGTGCCACCTCAAAGAAAATGGACTACTCTGGGGCCAACGTCCTGACTTTC.

The DNA of the CDR3 is TGTGCCAGCAGTCCCGCCTACAATGAGCAGTTCTTC. Translation: CASSPAYNEQFF. The genes are TRBV27 and TRBJ2-1; no reliable D call. The CDR3 is made up of 12 amino acids. The ends were cut back, 5 bases at V and 2 bases at J, with 4 bases in the middle. Per the germline V gene, CDR1 is MNHEY and CDR2 is SMNVEV (reference sequence).

This clone was counted only a few times. This chain links TRBV6-1 with TRBJ2-5, with 13 bases matching TRBD2. CDR1 is MNHNS, CDR2 SASEGT, per germline. With 3 bases clipped from V and 6 bases from J, the junction kept 16 bases outside the gene matches. The CDR3 covers 19 residues. In DNA form, the CDR3 reads TGTGCCAGCAGTGAGGGGATCCCCGGACTAGCGGGAGAGGTGAAGACCCAGTACTTC. Amino acids: CASSEGIPGLAGEVKTQYF.

This chain uses TRBV7-9 with TRBJ2-3, with TRBD2 matching 8 bases. Germline V gene data show CDR1 as SEHNR and CDR2 as FQNEAQ (reference sequence). Trimming removed 2 bases from V and 4 bases from J; junction bases left unmatched: 11. This CDR3 region has 17 residues. CDR3 nucleotides: TGTGCCAGCAGCTTAATGGAAGCGGGAGATTACGCAGATACGCAGTATTTT. Translation: CASSLMEAGDYADTQYF.